These 6 T cell receptor beta chains were all obtained from the same sample, sequenced in a study of shared clonotypes between healthy human individuals. The repertoire was sequenced with immunoSEQ multiplex PCR; TCRdb's copy has only in-frame clones and lacks some. This table has roughly 410,000 clones, 95% to 97% appearing once. The sequencing sample was made of memory CD8+ T cells sorted from blood. Subset defined: CD45RO+ cells pooled with CCR7-negative TemRA cells. These receptors were taken from a man aged 30 to 39 in good health.

The rearrangement uses TRBV28 and TRBJ2-3; D is unclear. V was trimmed by 2 bases and J by 5 bases, leaving 8 bases between them. The germline V gene encodes CDR1 MDHEN and CDR2 SYDVKM. The CDR3 is 13 residues long. CDR3 nucleotide sequence: TGTGCCAGCAGTTTAGTATTGGGAGATACGCAGTATTTT. Translated, it gives CASSLVLGDTQYF.

The chain recombines TRBV5-4 with TRBJ2-7; D possibly corresponds to TRBD2 (5 bases). CDR1 and CDR2 from the germline V gene are SGHNT and YYREEE (reference sequence). The CDR3 contains 14 residues. Trimming shortened V by 0 bases and J by 5 bases, and 12 bases separated the two germline ends. CDR3 sequence reads: CASSLEGGQNEQYF. CDR3 coding DNA: TGTGCCAGCAGCTTGGAGGGCGGGCAGAACGAGCAGTACTTC. The full variable domain, completed using reference TRBV5-4 and TRBJ2-7, is ETGVTQSPTHLIKTRGQQVTLRCSSQSGHNTVSWYQQALGQGPQFIFQYYREEENGRGNFPPRFSGLQFPNYSSELNVNALELDDSALYLCASSLEGGQNEQYFGPGTRLTVT.

This chain connects TRBV7-3 to TRBJ2-1; 10 nucleotides align to TRBD1. The length of the CDR3 is 17 residues. J lost 8 bases, V lost 2 bases, and 12 bases had no gene match. Per germline, CDR1 SGHTA and CDR2 FQGTGA. CDR3 sequence reads: CASSLLAPGQGDDEQFF. The DNA for the CDR3 is TGTGCCAGCAGCTTACTCGCCCCAGGACAGGGGGACGATGAGCAGTTCTTC.

The rearrangement uses TRBV4-2 and TRBJ2-7, with a weak D call TRBD2 (6 bases). CDR3 length: 15 residues. Germline-derived CDR1 and CDR2 are LGHNA and YNFKEQ. The V and J ends lost 3 bases and 7 bases respectively, with 19 bases between them. Here the CDR3 reads CASSQDRLVPMEQYF. CDR3 nucleotide sequence: TGTGCCAGCAGCCAGGATAGACTAGTCCCCATGGAGCAGTACTTC.

This sequence joins TRBV5-1 and TRBJ2-7; 12 nucleotides line up with TRBD2. The CDR3 has 18 residues. With V trimmed by 1 base and J by 4 bases, 12 bases remained unmatched. The germline gives CDR1 SGHRS, CDR2 YFSETQ. The CDR3 loop reads CASSLKFHLAGGPYEQYF. CDR3 nucleotide sequence: TGCGCCAGCAGCTTGAAGTTCCACCTAGCGGGAGGGCCGTACGAGCAGTACTTC.

This chain joins TRBV14 and TRBJ2-7, with a possible D match to TRBD1 (6 bases). The CDR3 is 13 amino acids. Deletions cut 6 bases from V and 1 base from J, with 10 bases between. Germline assignment: CDR1 SGHDN and CDR2 FVKESK. CDR3 sequence reads: CASRLDSSYEQYF. The DNA of the CDR3 is TGTGCCAGCAGGTTGGACAGTTCCTACGAGCAGTACTTC.